These T cell receptor beta chains were read from a single sample in a study of tumor-infiltrating lymphocytes in localized non-small cell lung cancer. Some clones are missing from TCRdb's copy, which holds only in-frame ones; the method was immunoSEQ multiplex PCR. The sample consists of about 21,000 clones, nearly 80% of them appearing once. Sequencing was carried out using lung tumor tissue. These receptors were collected from a human donor with non-small cell lung cancer. CDR3s include the opening cysteine and the closing phenylalanine or tryptophan. D genes are given only for firm matches. Where a row states a size, it is once, few, many or the class of an expanded clone; other rows omit it.

v_gene	d_gene	j_gene	abundance	CDR3nt	CDR3aa
TRBV7-9	-	TRBJ1-4	-	TGTGCCAGCAGCCTAACGCCCCGGACAACTAATGAAAAACTGTTTTTT	CASSLTPRTTNEKLFF
TRBV6-6	-	TRBJ2-3	-	TGTGCCAGCCCGCCTCAGCCGGGAGCGAGCACAGATACGCAGTATTTT	CASPPQPGASTDTQYF
TRBV7-8	-	TRBJ1-1	-	TGTGCCAGCAGCTTAGAACAGGGCACTGAAGCTTTCTTT	CASSLEQGTEAFF
TRBV2	TRBD1	TRBJ2-7	once	TGTGCCAGCAGTGAAAATTGGCCGACAGGGGTTCCCTACGAGCAGTACTTC	CASSENWPTGVPYEQYF
TRBV6-1	-	TRBJ1-2	-	TGTGCCAGCAGTGAAGCTGCAGGGCATGGCTACACCTTC	CASSEAAGHGYTF
TRBV6-5	-	TRBJ1-5	few	TGTGCCAGCAGTTACTCGGGGAGCGTCAATCAGCCCCAGCATTTT	CASSYSGSVNQPQHF
TRBV2	TRBD1	TRBJ2-2	-	TGTGCCAGCGGGACAGGGTGGTCCGGGGAGCTGTTTTTT	CASGTGWSGELFF
TRBV15	-	TRBJ2-3	-	TGTGCCACCAGCAGAGATCGAGGGCATGAAGATACGCAGTATTTT	CATSRDRGHEDTQYF
TRBV5-4	TRBD1	TRBJ2-5	-	TGTGCCAGCAGCAGGGGACAGCTCCAAGAGACCCAGTACTTC	CASSRGQLQETQYF
TRBV7-2	TRBD2	TRBJ2-2	-	TGTGCCAGCAGCATCGGACTAGCGGGCACCGGGGAGCTGTTTTTT	CASSIGLAGTGELFF
TRBV4-1	-	TRBJ2-5	-	TGCGCCAGCAGCCAATCCCGACCGGGACAACAAGAGACCCAGTACTTC	CASSQSRPGQQETQYF
TRBV7-8	TRBD2	TRBJ2-1	-	TGTGCCAGCAGCTTTAGCGGGAGCTACAATGAGCAGTTCTTC	CASSFSGSYNEQFF
TRBV4-3	TRBD2	TRBJ2-3	-	TGCGCCAGCAGCCAAGACCTGAATCCGGGACTAGCGAGGACAGATACGCAGTATTTT	CASSQDLNPGLARTDTQYF
TRBV5-1	TRBD1	TRBJ2-5	-	TGCGCCAGCAGGGAACAGGGGGCGCGTGAGACCCAGTACTTC	CASREQGARETQYF
TRBV5-1	-	TRBJ1-5	-	TGCGCCAGCAGCTTGGGGGCGAATCAGCCCCAGCATTTT	CASSLGANQPQHF
TRBV5-6	-	TRBJ2-6	few	TGTGCCAGCAGCCCTCTCGACAGGAACTCTGGGGCCAACGTCCTGACTTTC	CASSPLDRNSGANVLTF
TRBV7-6	-	TRBJ2-3	-	TGTGCCAGCAGCTCGTTCGCAAGCACAGATACGCAGTATTTT	CASSSFASTDTQYF
TRBV30	TRBD1	TRBJ2-1	-	TGTGCCTGGGGTGGACAGGGATCATACAATGAGCAGTTCTTC	CAWGGQGSYNEQFF
TRBV6-5	-	TRBJ1-1	-	TGTGCCAGCAGTCCTCTCGACAGGCTGGGGACTGAAGCTTTCTTT	CASSPLDRLGTEAFF
TRBV5-1	-	TRBJ2-3	-	TGCGCCAGCAGCTTGTGGGGTGGTCCAGATACGCAGTATTTT	CASSLWGGPDTQYF
TRBV5-1	-	TRBJ1-1	-	TGCGCCAGCAGCTCAGGACAGCACACTGAAGCTTTCTTT	CASSSGQHTEAFF
TRBV10-3	TRBD2	TRBJ2-5	-	TGTGCCATCAGGCCGGGACTAGCGACGGAGACCCAGTACTTC	CAIRPGLATETQYF
TRBV11-2	-	TRBJ2-1	-	TGTGCCAGCAGCTCAGCCCTACTAGGAGGTTCCTACAATGAGCAGTTCTTC	CASSSALLGGSYNEQFF
TRBV6-5	-	TRBJ1-3	-	TGTGCCAGCAGTTACTCATCGGGGGCTGAAAACACCATATATTTT	CASSYSSGAENTIYF
TRBV11-2	TRBD2	TRBJ2-1	-	TGTGCCAGCAGCTTAGATGGCTCCCCAGGGACTAGAGACGAGCAGTTCTTC	CASSLDGSPGTRDEQFF
TRBV6-5	TRBD2	TRBJ2-5	-	TGTGCCAGCCAAACTAGCGGGTACCAAGAGACCCAGTACTTC	CASQTSGYQETQYF
TRBV7-2	-	TRBJ1-1	once	TGTGCCAGCAGCTTAGAGAGGGAGGTTGAAGCTTTCTTT	CASSLEREVEAFF
TRBV7-6	-	TRBJ2-1	-	TGTGCCAGCAGCTTAGGGCCGGACAATGAGCAGTTCTTC	CASSLGPDNEQFF
TRBV6-1	-	TRBJ2-5	-	TGTGCCAGCTTAATGGACAGATCGGCAGAGACCCAGTACTTC	CASLMDRSAETQYF
TRBV6-6	TRBD1	TRBJ2-5	-	TGTGCCAGCAGTTACGCGGGACAGGGGTTCGAGACCCAGTACTTC	CASSYAGQGFETQYF
TRBV18	-	TRBJ1-1	-	TGTGCCAGCTCATTAACCGGGACAATAGGGAACACTGAAGCTTTCTTT	CASSLTGTIGNTEAFF
TRBV5-6	TRBD1	TRBJ2-5	-	TGTGCCAGCAGCCGTACAGGGGGAAAGACCCAGTACTTC	CASSRTGGKTQYF
TRBV18	TRBD1	TRBJ2-2	once	TGTGCCAGCTCACCGGGGACAGCGAACACCGGGGAGCTGTTTTTT	CASSPGTANTGELFF
TRBV6-5	-	TRBJ2-2	-	TGTGCCAGCAGTGCCGGGACGACCTACACCGGGGAGCTGTTTTTT	CASSAGTTYTGELFF
TRBV6-5	-	TRBJ1-1	-	TGTGCCAGCAGTTACACGACAGGAGATGAAGCTGAAGCTTTCTTT	CASSYTTGDEAEAFF
TRBV11-2	TRBD2	TRBJ2-1	-	TGTGCCAGCAGCCTAAACCCGTGGCTAGCGGGAGGGAATGAGCAGTTCTTC	CASSLNPWLAGGNEQFF
TRBV7-2	-	TRBJ1-5	-	TGTGCCAGCAGCTATTATGGGCAGCCCCAGCATTTT	CASSYYGQPQHF
TRBV10-2	-	TRBJ2-7	-	TGCGCCAGCGCGGCGGGAACAGGGGTCCCCTACGAGCAGTACTTC	CASAAGTGVPYEQYF
TRBV2	TRBD2	TRBJ2-1	-	TGTGCCAGCAGGGGAATAGCGGGTTCGAGCTCCTACAATGAGCAGTTCTTC	CASRGIAGSSSYNEQFF
TRBV27	-	TRBJ1-2	-	TGTGCCAGCAGTTTATCGGCCCAAGGAAGTGGCTACACCTTC	CASSLSAQGSGYTF
TRBV5-4	TRBD2	TRBJ2-1	-	TGTGCCAGCAGCGTAGGGACTAGCCTCCCGAGTGAGCAGTTCTTC	CASSVGTSLPSEQFF
TRBV7-9	-	TRBJ1-2	few	TGTGCCAGCAGCTTAGCGGGACTTCAGGGCTATGGCTACACCTTC	CASSLAGLQGYGYTF
TRBV18	-	TRBJ2-5	-	TGTGCCAGCTCACCACAAACAGTGCGGGAGACCCAGTACTTC	CASSPQTVRETQYF
TRBV7-2	TRBD1	TRBJ1-1	few	TGTGCCAGCAGCGTAACAGGGGGCGGGATGTACACTGAAGCTTTCTTT	CASSVTGGGMYTEAFF
TRBV29-1	-	TRBJ2-7	-	TGCAGCGCTGGGGACACACCCTACGAGCAGTACTTC	CSAGDTPYEQYF
TRBV27	TRBD1	TRBJ2-1	-	TGTGCCAGCAGTTCCCGACAGGGCAATGAGCAGTTCTTC	CASSSRQGNEQFF
TRBV7-8	-	TRBJ2-7	-	TGTGCCAGCAGCTTAGAGGCCAGCTCCTACGAGCAGTACTTC	CASSLEASSYEQYF